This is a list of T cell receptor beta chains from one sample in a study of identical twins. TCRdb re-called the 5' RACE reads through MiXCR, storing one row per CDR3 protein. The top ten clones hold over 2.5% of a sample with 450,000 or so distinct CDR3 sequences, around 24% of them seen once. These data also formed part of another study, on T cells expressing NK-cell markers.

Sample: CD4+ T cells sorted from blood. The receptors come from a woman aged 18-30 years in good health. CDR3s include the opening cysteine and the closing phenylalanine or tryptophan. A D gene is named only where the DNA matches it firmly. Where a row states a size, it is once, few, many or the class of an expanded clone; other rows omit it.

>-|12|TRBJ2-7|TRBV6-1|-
CASSDSVYEQYF
TGTGCCAGCAGTGACAGCGTCTACGAGCAGTACTTC
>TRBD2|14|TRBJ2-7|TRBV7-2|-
CASSSAGGPYEQYF
TGTGCCAGCAGCTCAGCGGGAGGCCCCTACGAGCAGTACTTC
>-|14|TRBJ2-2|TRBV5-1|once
CASSFKGQDGELFF
TGCGCCAGCAGCTTTAAGGGTCAGGACGGGGAGCTGTTTTTT
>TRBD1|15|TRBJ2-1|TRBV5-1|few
CASSLRQGFYNEQFF
TGCGCCAGCAGCTTAAGACAGGGGTTTTACAATGAGCAGTTCTTC
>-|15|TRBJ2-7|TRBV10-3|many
CAISESVGFPYEQYF
TGTGCCATCAGTGAGTCCGTAGGCTTCCCTTACGAGCAGTACTTC
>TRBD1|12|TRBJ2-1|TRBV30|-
CAWSTGVGEQFF
TGTGCCTGGAGTACAGGGGTTGGTGAGCAGTTCTTC
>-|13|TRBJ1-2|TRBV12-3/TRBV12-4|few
CASKKAGGAGYTF
TGTGCCAGCAAAAAGGCGGGGGGGGCTGGCTACACCTTC
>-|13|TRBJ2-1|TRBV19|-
CASSMPGLNEQFF
TGTGCCAGTAGTATGCCCGGGTTGAATGAGCAGTTCTTC
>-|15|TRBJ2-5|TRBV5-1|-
CASSRGSGFGETQYF
TGCGCCAGCAGCCGAGGTTCGGGGTTTGGGGAGACCCAGTACTTC
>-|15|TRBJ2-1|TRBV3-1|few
CASSPSYKGSNEQFF
TGTGCCAGCAGCCCCTCCTACAAAGGTTCTAATGAGCAGTTCTTC
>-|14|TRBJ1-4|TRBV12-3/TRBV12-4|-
CASSLSDSDEKLFF
TGTGCCAGCAGTTTATCGGACAGCGATGAAAAACTGTTTTTT
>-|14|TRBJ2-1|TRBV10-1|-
CASSVTPAGNEQFF
TGCGCCAGCAGTGTGACTCCGGCGGGTAATGAGCAGTTCTTC
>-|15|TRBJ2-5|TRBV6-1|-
CASSEQGQRVETQYF
TGTGCCAGCAGTGAACAAGGACAGCGGGTGGAGACCCAGTACTTC
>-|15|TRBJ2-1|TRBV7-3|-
CASSFPGAGVNEQFF
TGTGCCAGCAGCTTCCCCGGGGCAGGCGTGAATGAGCAGTTCTTC
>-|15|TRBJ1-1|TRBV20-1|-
CSALNPRGAGTEAFF
TGCAGTGCGCTAAACCCCCGGGGGGCCGGGACTGAAGCTTTCTTT
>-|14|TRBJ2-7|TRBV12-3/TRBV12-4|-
CASSKGSRAYEQYF
TGTGCCAGCAGCAAAGGGTCTCGGGCCTACGAGCAGTACTTC
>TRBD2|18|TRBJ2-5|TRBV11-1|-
CASSLAILAVLMGETQYF
TGTGCCAGCAGCTTAGCGATACTAGCGGTCCTTATGGGGGAGACCCAGTACTTC
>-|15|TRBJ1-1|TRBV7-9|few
CASSLWRQANTEAFF
TGTGCCAGCAGCTTATGGCGACAGGCCAACACTGAAGCTTTCTTT
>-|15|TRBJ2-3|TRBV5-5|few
CASSFYVKSTDTQYF
TGTGCCAGCAGCTTTTACGTGAAGAGCACAGATACGCAGTATTTT
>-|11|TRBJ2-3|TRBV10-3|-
CAISDGTTQYF
TGTGCCATCAGTGACGGAACTACGCAGTATTTT
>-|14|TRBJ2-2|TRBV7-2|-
CASSLSFDIGELFF
TGTGCCAGCAGCTTAAGTTTTGATATCGGGGAGCTGTTTTTT
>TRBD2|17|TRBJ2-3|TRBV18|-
CASSLQGLAGGPDTQYF
TGTGCCAGCTCACTACAGGGACTAGCGGGAGGTCCAGATACGCAGTATTTT
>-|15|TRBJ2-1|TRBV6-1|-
CASRPWGISYNEQFF
TGTGCCAGCAGACCTTGGGGGATATCCTACAATGAGCAGTTCTTC